The source of this TCR beta chain is a study of OX40 agonist ivuxolimab in advanced cancers. Here immunoSEQ multiplex PCR was the method, and the copy in TCRdb shows in-frame clones only, minus some. The sample has some 69,000 clones; 80% to 90% are singletons. Trimming left V 4 bases short and J 6 bases short, with 17 bases between. Germline CDR1 and CDR2: SGHTS and YDEGEE. The CDR3 consists of 15 residues. The receptor was derived from an adult with an advanced solid tumor such as melanoma, head and neck, liver or kidney cancer. J is TRBJ1-5 and V is TRBV5-8, with D possibly matching TRBD1 (5 bases). Sequencing was performed on CD4+ or CD8+ T cells sorted from blood, taken in a trial of the OX40 agonist ivuxolimab. The DNA of the CDR3 is TGTGCCAGCAGCGGGGCCCCGGGCCTCGGTCAGCCCCAGCATTTT. This encodes CASSGAPGLGQPQHF.